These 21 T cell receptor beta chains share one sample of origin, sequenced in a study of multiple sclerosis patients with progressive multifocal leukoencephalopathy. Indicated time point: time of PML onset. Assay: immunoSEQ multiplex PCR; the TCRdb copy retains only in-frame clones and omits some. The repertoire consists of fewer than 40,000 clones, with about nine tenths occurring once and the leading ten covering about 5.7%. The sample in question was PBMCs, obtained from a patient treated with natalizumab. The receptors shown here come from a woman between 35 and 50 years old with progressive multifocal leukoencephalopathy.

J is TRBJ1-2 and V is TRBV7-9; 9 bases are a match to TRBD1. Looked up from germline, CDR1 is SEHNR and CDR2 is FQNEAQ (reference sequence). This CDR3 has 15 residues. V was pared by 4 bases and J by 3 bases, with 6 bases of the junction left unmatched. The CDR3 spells CASSSWDRVDYGYTF. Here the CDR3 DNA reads TGTGCCAGCAGCTCCTGGGACAGGGTGGACTATGGCTACACCTTC.

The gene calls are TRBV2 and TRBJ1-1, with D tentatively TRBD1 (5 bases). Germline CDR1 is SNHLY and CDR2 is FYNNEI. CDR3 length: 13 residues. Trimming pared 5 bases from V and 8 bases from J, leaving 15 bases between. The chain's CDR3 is CASSTGTTSEAFF. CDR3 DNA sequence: TGTGCCAGCAGTACCGGGACGACCTCAGAAGCTTTCTTT.

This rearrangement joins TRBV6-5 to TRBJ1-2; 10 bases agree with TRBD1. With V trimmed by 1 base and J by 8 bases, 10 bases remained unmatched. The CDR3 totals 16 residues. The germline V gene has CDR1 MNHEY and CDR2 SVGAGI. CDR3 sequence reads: CASSYYSGTGAGGYTF. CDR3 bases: TGTGCCAGCAGTTACTATTCCGGGACAGGGGCAGGGGGCTACACCTTC.

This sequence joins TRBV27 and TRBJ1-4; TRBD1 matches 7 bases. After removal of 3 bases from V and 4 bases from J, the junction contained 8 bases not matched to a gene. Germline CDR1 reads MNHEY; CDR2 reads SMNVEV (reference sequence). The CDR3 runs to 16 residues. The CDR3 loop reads CASSFAGQAFNEKLFF. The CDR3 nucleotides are TGTGCCAGCAGTTTCGCCGGACAGGCCTTTAATGAAAAACTGTTTTTT.

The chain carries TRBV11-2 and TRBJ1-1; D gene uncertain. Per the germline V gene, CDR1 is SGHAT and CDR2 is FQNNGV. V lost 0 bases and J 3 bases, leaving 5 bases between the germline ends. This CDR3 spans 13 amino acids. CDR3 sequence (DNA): TGTGCCAGCAGCTTAGAACGGGACACTGAAGCTTTCTTT. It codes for CASSLERDTEAFF.

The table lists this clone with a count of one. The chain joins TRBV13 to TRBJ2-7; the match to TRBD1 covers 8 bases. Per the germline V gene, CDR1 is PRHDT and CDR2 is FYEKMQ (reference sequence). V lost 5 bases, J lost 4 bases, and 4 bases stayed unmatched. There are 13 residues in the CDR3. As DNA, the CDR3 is TGTGCCAGCAGCCTGGACAGGGAGTACGAGCAGTACTTC. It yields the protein CASSLDREYEQYF. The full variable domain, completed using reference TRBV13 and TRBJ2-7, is AAGVIQSPRHLIKEKRETATLKCYPIPRHDTVYWYQQGPGQDPQFLISFYEKMQSDKGSIPDRFSAQQFSDYHSELNMSSLELGDSALYFCASSLDREYEQYFGPGTRLTVT.

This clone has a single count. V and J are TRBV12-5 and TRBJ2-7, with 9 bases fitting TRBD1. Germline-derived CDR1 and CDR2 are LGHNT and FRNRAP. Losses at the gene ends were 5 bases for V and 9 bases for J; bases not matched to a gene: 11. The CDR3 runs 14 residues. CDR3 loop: CASGPGTGYQGQYF. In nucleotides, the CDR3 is TGTGCTAGTGGTCCCGGGACAGGGTATCAAGGGCAGTACTTC.

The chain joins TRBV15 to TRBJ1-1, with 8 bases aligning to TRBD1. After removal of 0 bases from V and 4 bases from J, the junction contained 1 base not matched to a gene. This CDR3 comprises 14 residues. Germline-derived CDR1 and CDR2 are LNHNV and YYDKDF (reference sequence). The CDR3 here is CATSRDTGGTEAFF. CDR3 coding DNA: TGTGCCACCAGCAGAGACACAGGGGGCACTGAAGCTTTCTTT. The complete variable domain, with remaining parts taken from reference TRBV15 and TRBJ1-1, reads DAMVIQNPRYQVTQFGKPVTLSCSQTLNHNVMYWYQQKSSQAPKLLFHYYDKDFNNEADTPDNFQSRRPNTSFCFLDIRSPGLGDTAMYLCATSRDTGGTEAFFGQGTRLTVV.

The CDR3: CASSYSMSADGYTF. The CDR3 nucleotides are TGTGCCAGCAGTTACTCGATGTCGGCAGATGGCTACACCTTC. The chain recombines TRBV6-6 with TRBJ1-2; D remains unclear. Germline V gene data show CDR1 as MNHNY and CDR2 as SVGAGI (reference sequence). The V end was cut by 0 bases, the J end by 6 bases, with 11 bases between. CDR3 length: 14 amino acids.

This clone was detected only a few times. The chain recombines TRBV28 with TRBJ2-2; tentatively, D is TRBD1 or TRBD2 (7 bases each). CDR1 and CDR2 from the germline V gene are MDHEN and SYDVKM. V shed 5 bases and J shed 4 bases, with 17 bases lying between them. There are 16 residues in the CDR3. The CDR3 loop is CASSRLGGGGTGELFF. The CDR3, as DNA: TGTGCCAGCAGTCGTTTAGGGGGCGGGGGCACCGGGGAGCTGTTTTTT.

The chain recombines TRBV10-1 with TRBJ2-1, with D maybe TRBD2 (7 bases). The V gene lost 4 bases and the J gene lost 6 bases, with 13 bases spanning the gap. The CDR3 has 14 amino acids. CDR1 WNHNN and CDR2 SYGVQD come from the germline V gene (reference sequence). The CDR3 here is CASSAGGGGNEQFF. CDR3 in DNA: TGCGCCAGCAGTGCCGGAGGGGGGGGCAATGAGCAGTTCTTC.

This CDR3 reads CASSPWTVETEAFF. In DNA form, the CDR3 reads TGTGCCAGTAGTCCTTGGACAGTCGAGACTGAAGCTTTCTTT. The rearrangement uses TRBV19 and TRBJ1-1; D possibly corresponds to TRBD1 (6 bases). Germline loops: CDR1 LNHDA, CDR2 SQIVND (reference sequence). V shed 5 bases and J shed 5 bases, with 15 bases lying between them. The CDR3 loop spans 14 amino acids.

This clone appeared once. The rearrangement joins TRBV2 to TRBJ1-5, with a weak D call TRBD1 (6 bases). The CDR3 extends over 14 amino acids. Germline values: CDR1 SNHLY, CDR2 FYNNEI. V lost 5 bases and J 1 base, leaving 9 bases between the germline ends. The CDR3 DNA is TGTGCCAGCAGTAGGGGGTCAAGCAATCAGCCCCAGCATTTT. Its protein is CASSRGSSNQPQHF. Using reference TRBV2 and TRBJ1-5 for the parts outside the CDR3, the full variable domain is EPEVTQTPSHQVTQMGQEVILRCVPISNHLYFYWYRQILGQKVEFLVSFYNNEISEKSEIFDDQFSVERPDGSNFTLKIRSTKLEDSAMYFCASSRGSSNQPQHFGDGTRLSIL.

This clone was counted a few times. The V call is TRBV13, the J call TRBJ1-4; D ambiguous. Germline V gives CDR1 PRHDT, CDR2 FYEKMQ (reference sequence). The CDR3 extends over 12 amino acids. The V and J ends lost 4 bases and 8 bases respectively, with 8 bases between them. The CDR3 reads CASSYGREKLFF. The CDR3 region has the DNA TGTGCCAGCAGCTACGGGAGGGAAAAACTGTTTTTT.

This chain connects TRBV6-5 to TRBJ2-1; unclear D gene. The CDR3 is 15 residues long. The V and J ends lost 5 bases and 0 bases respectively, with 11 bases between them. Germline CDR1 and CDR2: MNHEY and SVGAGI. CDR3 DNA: TGTGCCAGCAGTGGATCGGACGACTCCTACAATGAGCAGTTCTTC. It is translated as CASSGSDDSYNEQFF.

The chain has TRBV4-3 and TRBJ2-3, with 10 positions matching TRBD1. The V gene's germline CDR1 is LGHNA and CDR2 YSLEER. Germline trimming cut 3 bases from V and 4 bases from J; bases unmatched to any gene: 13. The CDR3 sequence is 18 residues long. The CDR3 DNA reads TGCGCCAGCAGCCAGGGACAGGGGAGGGTCCTTATGGCAGATACGCAGTATTTT. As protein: CASSQGQGRVLMADTQYF.

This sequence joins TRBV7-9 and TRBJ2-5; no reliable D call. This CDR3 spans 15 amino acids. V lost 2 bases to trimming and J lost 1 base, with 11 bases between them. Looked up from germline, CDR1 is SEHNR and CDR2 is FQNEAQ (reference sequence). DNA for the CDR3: TGTGCCAGCAGCTTACTACCGGGCCTCCAAGAGACCCAGTACTTC. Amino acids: CASSLLPGLQETQYF.

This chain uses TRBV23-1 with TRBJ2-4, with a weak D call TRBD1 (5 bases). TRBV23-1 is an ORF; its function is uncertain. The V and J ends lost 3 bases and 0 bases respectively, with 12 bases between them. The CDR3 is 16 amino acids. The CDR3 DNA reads TGCGCCAGCAGTCACCAGGGCAGACTAGCCAAAAACATTCAGTACTTC. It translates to CASSHQGRLAKNIQYF.

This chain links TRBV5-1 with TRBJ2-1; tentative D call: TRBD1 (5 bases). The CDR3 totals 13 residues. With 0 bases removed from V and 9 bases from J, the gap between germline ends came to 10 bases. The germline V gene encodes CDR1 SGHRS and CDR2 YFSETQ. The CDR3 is CASSLETVSEQFF. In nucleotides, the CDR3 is TGCGCCAGCAGCTTGGAGACAGTCAGTGAGCAGTTCTTC.

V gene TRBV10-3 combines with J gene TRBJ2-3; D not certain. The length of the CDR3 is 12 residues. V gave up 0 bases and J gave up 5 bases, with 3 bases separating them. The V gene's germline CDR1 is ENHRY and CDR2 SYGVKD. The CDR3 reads CAISESGDTQYF. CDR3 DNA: TGTGCCATCAGTGAGTCAGGAGATACGCAGTATTTT.

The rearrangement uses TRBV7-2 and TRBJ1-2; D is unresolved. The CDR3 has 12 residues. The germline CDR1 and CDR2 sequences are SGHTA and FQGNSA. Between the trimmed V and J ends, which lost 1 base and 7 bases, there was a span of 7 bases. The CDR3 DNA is TGTGCCAGCAGCTTAGTTGAGGGTGGCTACACCTTC. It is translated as CASSLVEGGYTF.